These T cell receptor beta chains were read from a single sample in a study of CD8 T cells in ankylosing spondylitis. Via MiXCR, TCRdb re-called the 5' RACE reads, giving one row per CDR3 protein. The table shows roughly 150,000 distinct CDR3 sequences, with roughly 31% occurring only once. Material for sequencing was synovial fluid, either unsorted or a sorted T cell fraction (not recorded which). All receptors come from a male donor with ankylosing spondylitis. Both conserved end residues are part of each CDR3. The D gene is left open where the match is weak. Some rows mark clone size as missing; the rest say once, few, many or name a class of expanded clone.

>.|TRBJ1-5|many|TRBV2
CASSVPASNQPQHF
TGTGCCAGCAGTGTTCCGGCAAGCAATCAGCCCCAGCATTTT
>.|TRBJ2-1|.|TRBV27
CASSKLGGSYNEQFF
TGTGCCAGCAGCAAACTAGGGGGCTCCTACAATGAGCAGTTCTTC
>TRBD1|TRBJ1-1|many|TRBV5-1
CASSWTGGFDTEAFF
TGCGCCAGCAGCTGGACAGGGGGCTTCGACACTGAAGCTTTCTTT
>.|TRBJ2-3|.|TRBV20-1
CSADGLPTDTQYF
TGCAGTGCTGACGGGCTACCCACAGATACGCAGTATTTT
>TRBD1|TRBJ1-1|.|TRBV20-1
CSARGDRIRNTEAFF
TGCAGTGCTAGAGGGGACAGGATTAGGAACACTGAAGCTTTCTTT
>.|TRBJ2-1|.|TRBV20-1
CSARNPAPGNEQFF
TGCAGTGCCCGGAATCCCGCTCCGGGCAATGAGCAGTTCTTC
>.|TRBJ1-6|.|TRBV18
CASSSGSDNSPLHF
TGTGCCAGCTCATCAGGGTCCGATAATTCACCCCTCCACTTT
>.|TRBJ2-1|few|TRBV19
CASRGDRSYNEQFF
TGTGCCAGTAGGGGCGACCGCTCCTACAATGAGCAGTTCTTC
>.|TRBJ1-3|few|TRBV6-1
CASRKAGTAGNTIYF
TGTGCCAGCAGAAAGGCCGGGACTGCTGGAAACACCATATATTTT
>.|TRBJ2-5|.|TRBV18
CASSPLGDSETQYF
TGTGCCAGCTCACCGCTGGGCGATTCAGAGACCCAGTACTTC
>TRBD2|TRBJ2-1|.|TRBV20-1
CSARDSLAGVYNEQFF
TGCAGTGCTAGAGATTCCCTAGCGGGAGTTTACAATGAGCAGTTCTTC
>.|TRBJ2-5|.|TRBV7-7
CASSLDGRRAGETQYF
TGTGCCAGCAGCTTAGATGGCCGCCGAGCAGGCGAGACCCAGTACTTC
>.|TRBJ1-6|.|TRBV7-9
CASSLAGTKNSPLHF
TGTGCCAGCAGCCTCGCCGGGACTAAAAATTCACCCCTCCACTTT
>TRBD1|TRBJ2-7|.|TRBV12-3/TRBV12-4
CASTPGTGGWGEQYF
TGTGCCAGCACCCCGGGGACAGGGGGTTGGGGCGAGCAGTACTTC
>.|TRBJ2-5|.|TRBV25-1
CASSDLWKETQYF
TGTGCCAGCAGTGATCTTTGGAAAGAGACCCAGTACTTC
>TRBD1|TRBJ2-3|.|TRBV20-1
CSAREGDRGTDTQYF
TGCAGTGCTAGAGAAGGGGACAGGGGCACAGATACGCAGTATTTT
>.|TRBJ1-1|.|TRBV12-3/TRBV12-4
CASSPKSGQILNTEAFF
TGTGCCAGCAGTCCCAAATCCGGACAGATCTTGAACACTGAAGCTTTCTTT
>.|TRBJ2-7|few|TRBV12-3/TRBV12-4
CASSLLGGRNEQYF
TGTGCCAGCAGTTTATTAGGGGGTCGGAACGAGCAGTACTTC
>.|TRBJ2-2|few|TRBV4-1
CASSQESRGFGGELFF
TGCGCCAGCAGCCAAGAGAGTAGAGGGTTCGGCGGGGAGCTGTTTTTT
>.|TRBJ1-5|many|TRBV5-1
CASSLRENQPQHF
TGCGCCAGCAGCTTGCGGGAGAATCAGCCCCAGCATTTT
>TRBD1|TRBJ1-6|.|TRBV6-1
CASVRGTTGGLNNSPLHF
TGTGCCAGCGTCCGGGGGACGACAGGGGGCCTTAATAATTCACCCCTCCACTTT
>TRBD2|TRBJ2-7|.|TRBV29-1
CSVGLDYEQYF
TGCAGCGTGGGACTAGACTACGAGCAGTACTTC
>TRBD1|TRBJ1-6|few|TRBV11-3
CASSSYRGANNSPLHF
TGTGCCAGCAGCTCGTACAGGGGCGCCAATAATTCACCCCTCCACTTT
>.|TRBJ1-5|once|TRBV27
CASSDRGYSNQPQHF
TGTGCCAGCAGTGATCGGGGGTATAGCAATCAGCCCCAGCATTTT
>.|TRBJ2-2|.|TRBV20-1
CSARFRGSGGTGELFF
TGCAGTGCTAGGTTCAGGGGCTCGGGCGGGACCGGGGAGCTGTTTTTT
>.|TRBJ2-2|many|TRBV25-1
CASSDRGPTGELFF
TGTGCCAGCAGTGACCGGGGGCCCACCGGGGAGCTGTTTTTT
>TRBD1|TRBJ2-7|.|TRBV29-1
CSVGDRAVYEQYF
TGCAGCGTTGGGGACAGGGCCGTTTACGAGCAGTACTTC
>.|TRBJ1-1|once|TRBV4-3
CASSQESGGPEAFF
TGCGCCAGCAGCCAAGAGTCAGGAGGGCCTGAAGCTTTCTTT